These 12 T cell receptor beta chains were all obtained from the same sample, sequenced in a study of blood T cell repertoires in COVID-19. The method was immunoSEQ multiplex PCR; TCRdb's version includes in-frame clones alone and lacks a portion of them. The data contain hundreds of thousands of clones, roughly 86% of them singletons. Sequenced input: peripheral blood. The receptors come from a human donor in a cohort sampled during active COVID-19.

J is TRBJ1-4 and V is TRBV7-2; D might be TRBD1 (6 bases). CDR3 length: 19 residues. V lost 4 bases and J 0 bases, leaving 21 bases between the germline ends. CDR1 SGHTA and CDR2 FQGNSA come from the germline V gene. Here the CDR3 reads CASSSSWFTDRTTNEKLFF. CDR3 bases: TGTGCCAGCAGCTCATCATGGTTTACCGACAGGACAACTAATGAAAAACTGTTTTTT.

This chain uses TRBV18 with TRBJ2-3, with 10 bases matching TRBD2. Trimming took 3 bases from V and 0 from J; bases not matched to a gene: 0. The CDR3 is made up of 15 amino acids. CDR1 is KGHSH and CDR2 is LQKENI in the germline V gene. CDR3 residues: CASSPTSGSTDTQYF. The CDR3 region has the DNA TGTGCCAGCTCACCGACTAGCGGGAGCACAGATACGCAGTATTTT.

This clone was observed a handful of times. This sequence joins TRBV15 and TRBJ1-2, with D tentatively TRBD1 (5 bases). The CDR3 runs 13 residues. Trimming shortened V by 3 bases and J by 7 bases, and 12 bases separated the two germline ends. In germline, CDR1 is LNHNV, CDR2 YYDKDF (reference sequence). The CDR3 sequence is CATSRGTARGYTF. CDR3 DNA sequence: TGTGCCACCAGCAGGGGGACTGCCCGTGGCTACACCTTC.

The chain has TRBV28 and TRBJ2-1; TRBD2 aligns across 9 bases. Germline V gene sequence: CDR1 MDHEN, CDR2 SYDVKM. The CDR3 runs 17 residues. V shed 4 bases and J 0 bases; nucleotides not matched to a gene: 7. The CDR3 DNA is TGTGCCAGCAGTTCTCCAGCGGGAGGATCCTCCTACAATGAGCAGTTCTTC. Residues: CASSSPAGGSSYNEQFF. The full variable domain, in which reference TRBV28 and TRBJ2-1 provide the parts outside the CDR3, is DVKVTQSSRYLVKRTGEKVFLECVQDMDHENMFWYRQDPGLGLRLIYFSYDVKMKEKGDIPEGYSVSREKKERFSLILESASTNQTSMYLCASSSPAGGSSYNEQFFGPGTRLTVL.

The chain has TRBV15 and TRBJ1-5, with TRBD1 matching 11 bases. Germline loops: CDR1 LNHNV, CDR2 YYDKDF (reference sequence). V lost 3 bases, J lost 6 bases, and 1 base stayed unmatched. The CDR3 is made up of 14 amino acids. CDR3: CATSRGTGGQPQHF. In DNA, the CDR3 is TGTGCCACCAGCAGGGGGACAGGGGGTCAGCCCCAGCATTTT. Based on the CDR3 plus reference TRBV15 and TRBJ1-5, the full variable domain is DAMVIQNPRYQVTQFGKPVTLSCSQTLNHNVMYWYQQKSSQAPKLLFHYYDKDFNNEADTPDNFQSRRPNTSFCFLDIRSPGLGDTAMYLCATSRGTGGQPQHFGDGTRLSIL.

V gene TRBV24-1 combines with J gene TRBJ1-4; D is perhaps TRBD1 (5 bases). The germline V and J ends were trimmed by 12 bases and 3 bases, with 13 bases remaining between them. This CDR3 spans 13 amino acids. Per the germline V gene, CDR1 is KGHDR and CDR2 is SFDVKD. The CDR3 is CAGRGMANEKLFF. The CDR3 DNA reads as TGTGCCGGTCGGGGGATGGCTAATGAAAAACTGTTTTTT.

The rearrangement joins TRBV9 to TRBJ2-1; TRBD2 aligns across 8 bases. Germline V gene sequence: CDR1 SGDLS, CDR2 YYNGEE. CDR3 length: 15 residues. V trimming: 0 bases; J trimming: 4 bases; junction bases outside the gene matches: 3. The CDR3 is CASSVGGLVYNEQFF. The CDR3 DNA reads as TGTGCCAGCAGCGTAGGGGGACTAGTATACAATGAGCAGTTCTTC.

The V and J genes are TRBV7-8 and TRBJ2-3; TRBD2 aligns across 8 bases. The V segment lost 8 bases and the J segment 2 bases; nucleotides outside the gene matches: 9. Germline-derived CDR1 and CDR2 are SGHVS and FQNEAQ. CDR3 size: 15 residues. The CDR3 is CASSLAGGTTDTQYF. Here the CDR3 DNA reads TGTGCCAGCTCCCTGGCGGGAGGCACCACAGATACGCAGTATTTT.

The V call is TRBV27, the J call TRBJ2-1; TRBD2 matches at 7 bases. V was pared by 5 bases and J by 5 bases, with 9 bases of the junction left unmatched. CDR1 MNHEY and CDR2 SMNVEV come from the germline V gene (reference sequence). The CDR3 runs 15 residues. The chain's CDR3 is CASSKRLAEDNEQFF. The CDR3 region has the DNA TGTGCCAGCAGTAAAAGACTAGCCGAAGACAATGAGCAGTTCTTC.

Points on this clone: One end of the junction varies from germline; a read error may be responsible. V gene TRBV7-7 combines with J gene TRBJ2-5; TRBD2 matches 10 bases. This CDR3 is built from 15 residues. Germline values: CDR1 SSHAT, CDR2 FNYEAQ (reference sequence). The CDR3 is CASSLEAGGDETQYF. CDR3 DNA: TGTGCTAGCAGCTTAGAAGCGGGGGGGGATGAGACCCAGTACTTC.

This clone was seen more than once but under ten times. This chain uses TRBV28 with TRBJ2-1, with TRBD2 identical over 7 bases. Germline V gene lookup returns CDR1 MDHEN and CDR2 SYDVKM. The length of the CDR3 is 16 residues. The V and J ends lost 5 bases and 4 bases, in that order; junction bases with no gene match: 11. CDR3 sequence (DNA): TGTGCCAGCAGTCCCCGTCAAGCGGGATATTACAATGAGCAGTTCTTC. Amino acid sequence: CASSPRQAGYYNEQFF.

J is TRBJ1-2 and V is TRBV6-5; 9 bases line up with TRBD1. CDR3 length: 16 amino acids. The V and J ends lost 0 bases and 7 bases, in that order; junction bases with no gene match: 9. Germline V gene sequence: CDR1 MNHEY, CDR2 SVGAGI. The chain's CDR3 is CASSYSGDRVGRGYTF. CDR3 nucleotides: TGTGCCAGCAGTTACTCGGGGGACAGGGTAGGGCGTGGCTACACCTTC.